The following is a T cell receptor beta chain sequence with its context. No antigen is known for it. Documented time point: patch test 1, 2 weeks after DPC sensitization. Treatment denoted: therapeutic diphenylcyclopropenone sensitization with weekly scalp DPC. Blood collection happened ahead of applying each patch test. CDR1 LNHDA and CDR2 SQIVND come from the germline V gene (reference sequence). CDR3 length: 13 residues. V was pared by 6 bases and J by 3 bases, with 2 bases of the junction left unmatched. This specimen belongs to a study of human T cells and chemical hapten exposure. General study results and limits: Sensitization with DPC brought no change to TCRs above 1 in 1000 in frequency.

TCRdb called the RACE reads again in MiXCR, with one record for every CDR3 protein. This table holds fewer than 400,000 distinct CDR3 sequences, 6% to 8.5% found once. The chain couples TRBV19 to TRBJ2-1; 7 bases map to TRBD1. The TCR was taken from a woman aged 18-30 years with alopecia areata. Some clones in this sample may be carry-over from other donors' samples. The specimen comprised whole blood, sampled in connection with sensitization to the hapten diphenylcyclopropenone (DPC). The CDR3 region has the DNA TGTGCCAGTAGCTGGGACAGCTACAATGAGCAGTTCTTC. This sequence encodes CASSWDSYNEQFF.